This T cell receptor beta chain originates from a study of shared clonotypes between healthy human individuals. Study in general: CD4 naive and CD4 memory each took three plates per donor, while CD8 naive took two and CD8 memory one. Overall study findings and caveats: All-four-donor shared clonotypes had higher generation probabilities than non-shared clonotypes did.

V was shortened by 0 bases and J by 9 bases, with 3 bases between the two germline ends. The CDR3 length is 11 residues. CDR1 and CDR2 (germline): GTSNPN, SVGIG (reference sequence). The study enrolled healthy HIV-negative adults without recent acute infections or vaccinations as donors. Of note for this clone: What it recognizes is unknown. The sample holds other DNA sequences that translate to the same CDR3.

Several immunoSEQ plates received, in even portions, the genomic DNA of each subset. Clones were read by immunoSEQ multiplex PCR, and TCRdb kept only the in-frame ones, dropping some. The table shows 2 million to 2.5 million clones, with 93% occurring only once. V and J are TRBV30 and TRBJ1-6; D gene unclear. This clonotype originated in a man aged 18 to 35 in good health. Some clones in this sample may be carry-over from other donors' samples. The sequenced sample consisted of naive CD4+ T cells from PBMCs. Sample subset: CD45RA+ positively selected. The CDR3 here is CAWSVGSPLHF. The CDR3 coding sequence is TGTGCCTGGAGTGTGGGTTCACCCCTCCACTTT. Drawing the rest from reference TRBV30 and TRBJ1-6, the complete variable domain is SQTIHQWPATLVQPVGSPLSLECTVEGTSNPNLYWYRQAAGRGLQLLFYSVGIGQISSEVPQNLSASRPQDRQFILSSKKLLLSDSGFYLCAWSVGSPLHFGNGTRLTVT.